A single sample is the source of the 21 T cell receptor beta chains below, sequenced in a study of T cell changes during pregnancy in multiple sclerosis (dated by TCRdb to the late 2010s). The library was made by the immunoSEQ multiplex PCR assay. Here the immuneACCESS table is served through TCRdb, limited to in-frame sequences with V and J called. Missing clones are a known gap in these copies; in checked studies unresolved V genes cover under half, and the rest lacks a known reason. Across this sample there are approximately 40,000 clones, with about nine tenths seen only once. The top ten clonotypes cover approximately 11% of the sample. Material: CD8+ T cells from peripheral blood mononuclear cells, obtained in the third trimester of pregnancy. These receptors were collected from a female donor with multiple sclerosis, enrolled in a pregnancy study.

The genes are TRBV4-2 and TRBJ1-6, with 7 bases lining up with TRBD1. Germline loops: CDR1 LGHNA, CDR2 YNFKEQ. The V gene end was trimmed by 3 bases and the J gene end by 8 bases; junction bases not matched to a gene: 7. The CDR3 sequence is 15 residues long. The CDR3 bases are TGTGCCAGCAGCCATCCCGGACAGGTTCATTCACCCCTCCACTTT. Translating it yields CASSHPGQVHSPLHF.

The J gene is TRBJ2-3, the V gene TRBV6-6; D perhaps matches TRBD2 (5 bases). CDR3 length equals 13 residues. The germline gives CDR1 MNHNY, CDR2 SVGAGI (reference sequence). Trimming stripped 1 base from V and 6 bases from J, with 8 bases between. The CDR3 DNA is TGTGCCAGCAGTTACTGGACTCTGGATACGCAGTATTTT. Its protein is CASSYWTLDTQYF.

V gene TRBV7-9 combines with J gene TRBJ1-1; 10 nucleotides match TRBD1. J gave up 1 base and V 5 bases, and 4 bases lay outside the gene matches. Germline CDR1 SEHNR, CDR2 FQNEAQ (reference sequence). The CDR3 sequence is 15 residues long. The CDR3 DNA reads TGTGCCAGCAGCCCAAGACAGGGGGCGAACACTGAAGCTTTCTTT. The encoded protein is CASSPRQGANTEAFF.

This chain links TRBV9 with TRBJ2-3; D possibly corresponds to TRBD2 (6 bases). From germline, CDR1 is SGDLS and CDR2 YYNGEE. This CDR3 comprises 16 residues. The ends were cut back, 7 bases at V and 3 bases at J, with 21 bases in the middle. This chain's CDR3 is CASGEDPGGSTDTQYF. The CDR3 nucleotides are TGTGCCAGCGGGGAGGATCCCGGGGGATCGACAGATACGCAGTATTTT.

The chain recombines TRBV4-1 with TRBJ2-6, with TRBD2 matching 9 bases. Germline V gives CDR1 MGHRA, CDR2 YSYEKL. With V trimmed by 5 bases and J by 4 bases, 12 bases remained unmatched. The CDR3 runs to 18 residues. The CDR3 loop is CASSGSGSVSRGANVLTF. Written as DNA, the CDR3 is TGCGCCAGCAGCGGTAGCGGGAGCGTTTCGAGGGGGGCCAACGTCCTGACTTTC.

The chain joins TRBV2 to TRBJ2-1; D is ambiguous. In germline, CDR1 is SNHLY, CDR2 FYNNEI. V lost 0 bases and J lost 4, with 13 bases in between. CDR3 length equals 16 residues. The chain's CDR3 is CASSEAVLGPYNEQFF. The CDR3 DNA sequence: TGTGCCAGCAGTGAAGCGGTTCTTGGGCCGTACAATGAGCAGTTCTTC.

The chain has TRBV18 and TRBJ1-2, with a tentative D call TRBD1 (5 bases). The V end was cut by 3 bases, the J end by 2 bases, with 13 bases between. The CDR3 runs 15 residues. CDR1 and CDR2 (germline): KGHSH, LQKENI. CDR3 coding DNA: TGTGCCAGCTCACCCAGGGAGGCCGTGAACTATGGCTACACCTTC. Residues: CASSPREAVNYGYTF. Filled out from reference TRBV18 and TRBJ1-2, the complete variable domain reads NAGVMQNPRHLVRRRGQEARLRCSPMKGHSHVYWYRQLPEEGLKFMVYLQKENIIDESGMPKERFSAEFPKEGPSILRIQQVVRGDSAAYFCASSPREAVNYGYTFGSGTRLTVV.

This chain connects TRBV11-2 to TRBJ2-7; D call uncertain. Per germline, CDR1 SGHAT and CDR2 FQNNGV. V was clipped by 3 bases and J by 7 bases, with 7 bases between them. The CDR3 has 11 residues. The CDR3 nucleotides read TGTGCCAGCAGCTTCGTCGGGGAGCAGTACTTC. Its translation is CASSFVGEQYF.

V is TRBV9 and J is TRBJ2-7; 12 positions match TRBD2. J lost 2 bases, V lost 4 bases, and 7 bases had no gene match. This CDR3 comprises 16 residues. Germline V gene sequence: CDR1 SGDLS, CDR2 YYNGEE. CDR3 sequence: CASSPWTSGDPYEQYF. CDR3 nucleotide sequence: TGTGCCAGCAGCCCCTGGACTAGCGGGGACCCCTACGAGCAGTACTTC.

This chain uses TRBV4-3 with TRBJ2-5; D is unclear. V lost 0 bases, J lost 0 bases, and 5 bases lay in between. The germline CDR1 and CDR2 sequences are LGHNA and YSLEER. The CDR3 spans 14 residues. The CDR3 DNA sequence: TGCGCCAGCAGCCAAGATTCTGACCAAGAGACCCAGTACTTC. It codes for CASSQDSDQETQYF.

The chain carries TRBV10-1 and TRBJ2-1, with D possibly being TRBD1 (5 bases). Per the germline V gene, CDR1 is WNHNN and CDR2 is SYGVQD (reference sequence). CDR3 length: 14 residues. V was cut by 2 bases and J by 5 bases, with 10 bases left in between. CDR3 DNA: TGCGCCAGCAGTGAGGACAGAGCCAACAATGAGCAGTTCTTC. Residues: CASSEDRANNEQFF.

The CDR3 is CASSEGAGFNDGYTF. CDR3 DNA: TGTGCCAGCAGTGAAGGGGCAGGGTTCAACGATGGCTACACCTTC. The chain joins TRBV6-1 to TRBJ1-2; TRBD1 is a possible D gene (5 bases). With 1 base removed from V and 6 bases from J, the gap between germline ends came to 15 bases. CDR3 size: 15 residues. Germline assignment: CDR1 MNHNS and CDR2 SASEGT.

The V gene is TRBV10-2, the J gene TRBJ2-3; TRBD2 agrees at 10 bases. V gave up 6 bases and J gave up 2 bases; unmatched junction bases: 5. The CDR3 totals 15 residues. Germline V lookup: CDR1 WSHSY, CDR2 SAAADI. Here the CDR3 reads CASRELAGITDTQYF. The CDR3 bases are TGCGCCAGCAGAGAACTAGCGGGGATCACAGATACGCAGTATTTT.

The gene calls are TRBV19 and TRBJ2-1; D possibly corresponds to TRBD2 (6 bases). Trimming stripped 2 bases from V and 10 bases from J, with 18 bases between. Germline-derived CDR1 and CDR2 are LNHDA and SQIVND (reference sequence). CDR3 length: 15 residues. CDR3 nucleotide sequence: TGTGCCAGTAGTATATCCAGCGGAGGGAGCAGGGAGCAGTTCTTC. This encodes CASSISSGGSREQFF.

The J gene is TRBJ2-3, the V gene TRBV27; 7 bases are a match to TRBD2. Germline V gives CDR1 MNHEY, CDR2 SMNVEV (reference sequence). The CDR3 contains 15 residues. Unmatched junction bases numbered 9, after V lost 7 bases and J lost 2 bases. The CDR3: CASTPLAEFTDTQYF. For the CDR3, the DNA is TGTGCCAGCACACCCCTAGCGGAATTCACAGATACGCAGTATTTT.

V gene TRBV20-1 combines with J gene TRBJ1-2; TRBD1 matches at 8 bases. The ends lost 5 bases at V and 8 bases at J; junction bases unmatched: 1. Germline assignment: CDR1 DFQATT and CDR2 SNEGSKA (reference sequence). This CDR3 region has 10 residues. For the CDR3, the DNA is TGCAGTGCTGGGGACAGGGGCTACACCTTC. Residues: CSAGDRGYTF.

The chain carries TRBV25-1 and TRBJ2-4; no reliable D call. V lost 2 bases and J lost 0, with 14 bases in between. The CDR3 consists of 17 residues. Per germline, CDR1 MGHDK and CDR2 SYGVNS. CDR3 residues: CASSETSAQLAKNIQYF. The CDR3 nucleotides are TGTGCCAGCAGTGAAACCAGCGCTCAACTAGCCAAAAACATTCAGTACTTC.

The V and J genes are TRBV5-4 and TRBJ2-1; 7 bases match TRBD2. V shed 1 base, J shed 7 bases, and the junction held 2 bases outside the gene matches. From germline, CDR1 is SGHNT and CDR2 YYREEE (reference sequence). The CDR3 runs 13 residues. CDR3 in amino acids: CASSLRGGNEQFF. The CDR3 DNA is TGTGCCAGCAGCTTGAGGGGAGGGAATGAGCAGTTCTTC.

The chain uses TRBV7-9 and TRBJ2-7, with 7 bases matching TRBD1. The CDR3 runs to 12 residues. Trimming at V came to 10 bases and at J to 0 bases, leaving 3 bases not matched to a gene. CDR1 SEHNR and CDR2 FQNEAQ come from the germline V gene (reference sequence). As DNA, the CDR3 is TGTGCCACCGCAGGGGGCTCCTACGAGCAGTACTTC. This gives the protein CATAGGSYEQYF.

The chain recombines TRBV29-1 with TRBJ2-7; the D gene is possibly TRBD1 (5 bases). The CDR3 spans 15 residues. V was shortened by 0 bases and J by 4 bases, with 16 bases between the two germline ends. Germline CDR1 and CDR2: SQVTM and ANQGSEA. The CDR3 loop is CSVEDPPGMGYEQYF. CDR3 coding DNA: TGCAGCGTTGAAGACCCGCCAGGGATGGGGTACGAGCAGTACTTC.

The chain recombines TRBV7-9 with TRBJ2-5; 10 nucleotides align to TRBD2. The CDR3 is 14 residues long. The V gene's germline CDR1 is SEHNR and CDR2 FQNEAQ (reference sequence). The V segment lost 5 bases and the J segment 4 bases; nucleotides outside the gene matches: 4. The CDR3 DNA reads TGTGCCAGCAGCCCTATAGCGGGGGGAGAGACCCAGTACTTC. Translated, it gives CASSPIAGGETQYF.